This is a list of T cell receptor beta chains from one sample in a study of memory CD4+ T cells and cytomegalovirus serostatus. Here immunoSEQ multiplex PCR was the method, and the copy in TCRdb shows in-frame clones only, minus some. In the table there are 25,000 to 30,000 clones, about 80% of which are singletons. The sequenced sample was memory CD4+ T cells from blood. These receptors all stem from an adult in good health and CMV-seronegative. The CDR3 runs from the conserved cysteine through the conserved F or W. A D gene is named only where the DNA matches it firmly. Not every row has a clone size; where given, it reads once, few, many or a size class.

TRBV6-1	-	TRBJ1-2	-	CASSDPGTANNYGYTF	TGTGCCAGCAGTGACCCCGGGACGGCAAATAACTATGGCTACACCTTC
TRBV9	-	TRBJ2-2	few	CASSVDGELFF	TGTGCCAGCAGCGTGGACGGGGAGCTGTTTTTT
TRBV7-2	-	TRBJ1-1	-	CASSLSGGRNTEAFF	TGTGCCAGCAGCTTAAGTGGGGGACGGAACACTGAAGCTTTCTTT
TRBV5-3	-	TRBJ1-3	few	CARPRLGGNTIYF	TGTGCCAGACCCAGGCTTGGTGGAAACACCATATATTTT
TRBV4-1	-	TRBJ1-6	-	CASSLQGTLHF	TGCGCCAGCAGCCTACAGGGAACCCTCCACTTT
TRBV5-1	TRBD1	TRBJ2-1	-	CASSLASRGHGEQFF	TGCGCCAGCAGCTTGGCCAGCAGGGGGCACGGTGAGCAGTTCTTC
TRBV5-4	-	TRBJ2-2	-	CASSRPGTSNTGELFF	TGTGCCAGCAGCCGTCCAGGGACGTCGAACACCGGGGAGCTGTTTTTT
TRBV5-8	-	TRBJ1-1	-	CASSQTVYPTEAFF	TGTGCCAGCAGCCAAACAGTATACCCCACTGAAGCTTTCTTT
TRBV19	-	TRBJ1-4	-	CASTLGLREEKLFF	TGTGCCAGTACCCTCGGGCTTCGTGAGGAAAAACTGTTTTTT
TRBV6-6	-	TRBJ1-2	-	CASSYHPRQGYTF	TGTGCCAGCAGTTACCACCCGAGGCAAGGCTACACCTTC
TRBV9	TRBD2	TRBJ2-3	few	CASSVVTSGGAQYF	TGTGCCAGCAGCGTAGTGACTAGCGGGGGGGCACAGTATTTT